This T cell receptor (beta chain) is drawn from a study of T cells in Graves' hyperthyroidism and ophthalmopathy. This clonotype has ten or more counts. TCR beta CDR3 regions were amplified from RNA. A set of HTBI primers served as the primers for a first-round RT-PCR of the TCR CDR3. MiXCR, applied by TCRdb to the multiplex PCR reads, yields one record per CDR3 protein. Of hundreds of thousands of distinct CDR3 sequences in the sample, about 16% were seen once. V lost 8 bases and J lost 7, with 18 bases in between. CDR1 and CDR2 from the germline V gene are KGHSH and LQKENI. The CDR3 spans 14 residues.

The sequence derives from a woman aged 18-30 years with Graves' ophthalmopathy. Source material: blood. V gene TRBV18 combines with J gene TRBJ2-1; either TRBD1 or TRBD2 may supply D (5 bases each). The CDR3 protein is CASRALGGGNEQFF. Written as DNA, the CDR3 is TGTGCCAGCCGGGCACTTGGGGGTGGAAATGAGCAGTTCTTC.